This TCR beta chain was captured in a study of blood T cell repertoires in COVID-19. As for the study in general: The origin of the acute and convalescent COVID-19 samples was the United States, Italy and Spain. Sample material is recorded as cDNA or gDNA derived from T cells, B-cell-depleted T cells, or PBMCs.

Authors' methods: The authors estimated nucleated cell counts from reference gene primer amplification. Sequencing was performed with immunoSEQ multiplex PCR; in TCRdb, only in-frame clones are kept and a portion is missing. That table supplies the V and J calls and clone size; D and trimming were determined from the DNA. The table has about 27,000 clones, roughly 90% seen once. V was trimmed by 6 bases and J by 3 bases, leaving 14 bases between them. In germline, CDR1 is MGHDK, CDR2 SYGVNS. The CDR3 consists of 14 residues. Sequencing used peripheral blood. The receptor's source is a human donor with active COVID-19. The donor label of this sample is uncertain. J is TRBJ2-5 and V is TRBV25-1; a possible D gene is TRBD1 (6 bases). The CDR3 spells CASSAGVLEETQYF. For the CDR3, the DNA is TGTGCCAGCAGCGCAGGGGTTCTGGAAGAGACCCAGTACTTC.